What follows is one TCR beta chain and its context. The entry originates in a study of blood T cell repertoires in COVID-19. TCRdb's table, derived via immunoSEQ multiplex PCR, lists solely in-frame clones and lacks some. Here the sample spans 100,000 to 150,000 clones, about 80% being singletons. The length of the CDR3 is 18 residues. Germline CDR1 and CDR2: LNHDA and SQIVND (reference sequence). Germline trimming cut 3 bases from V and 2 bases from J; bases unmatched to any gene: 10. The chain links TRBV19 to TRBJ1-5, with TRBD1 matching over 10 bases. The sample consisted of peripheral blood. This clonotype was sampled from a human donor in a cohort sampled during active COVID-19. In DNA form, the CDR3 reads TGTGCCAGTAGTATTAGGAGACAGGGGGCGACGGGCAATCAGCCCCAGCATTTT. Its protein is CASSIRRQGATGNQPQHF.